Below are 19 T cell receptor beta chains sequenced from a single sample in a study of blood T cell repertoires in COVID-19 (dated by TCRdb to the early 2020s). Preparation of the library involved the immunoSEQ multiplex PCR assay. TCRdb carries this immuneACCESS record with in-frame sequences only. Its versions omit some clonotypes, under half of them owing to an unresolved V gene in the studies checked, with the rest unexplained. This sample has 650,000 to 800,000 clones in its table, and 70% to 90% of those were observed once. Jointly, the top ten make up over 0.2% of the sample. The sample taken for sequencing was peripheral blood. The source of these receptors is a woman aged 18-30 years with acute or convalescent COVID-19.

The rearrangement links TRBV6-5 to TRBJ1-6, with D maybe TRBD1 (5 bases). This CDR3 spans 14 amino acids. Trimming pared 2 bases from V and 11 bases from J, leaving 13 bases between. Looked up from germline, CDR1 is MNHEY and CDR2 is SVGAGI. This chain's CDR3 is CASSYSRAMAPLHF. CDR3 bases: TGTGCCAGCAGTTACAGCAGGGCCATGGCACCCCTCCACTTT.

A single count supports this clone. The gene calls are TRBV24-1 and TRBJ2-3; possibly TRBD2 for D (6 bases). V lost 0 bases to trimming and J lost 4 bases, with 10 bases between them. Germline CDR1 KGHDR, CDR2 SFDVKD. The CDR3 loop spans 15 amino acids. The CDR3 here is CATSDLSGVADTQYF. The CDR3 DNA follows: TGTGCCACCAGTGATTTGTCGGGGGTAGCAGATACGCAGTATTTT.

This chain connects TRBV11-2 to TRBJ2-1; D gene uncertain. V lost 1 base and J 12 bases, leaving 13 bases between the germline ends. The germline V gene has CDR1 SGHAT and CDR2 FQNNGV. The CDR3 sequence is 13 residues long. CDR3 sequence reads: CASSLVESSGQFF. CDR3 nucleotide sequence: TGTGCCAGCAGCTTAGTGGAGTCCTCCGGGCAGTTCTTC.

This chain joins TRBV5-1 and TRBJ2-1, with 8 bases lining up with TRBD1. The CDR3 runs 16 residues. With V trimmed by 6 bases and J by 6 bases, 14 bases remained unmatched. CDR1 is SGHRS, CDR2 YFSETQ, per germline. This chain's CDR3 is CASTDPGTGIGNEQFF. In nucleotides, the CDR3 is TGCGCCAGCACCGACCCGGGGACAGGAATAGGCAATGAGCAGTTCTTC.

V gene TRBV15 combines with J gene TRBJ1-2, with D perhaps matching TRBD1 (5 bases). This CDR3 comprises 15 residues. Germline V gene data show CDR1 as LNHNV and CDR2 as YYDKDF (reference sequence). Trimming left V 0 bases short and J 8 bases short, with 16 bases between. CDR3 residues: CATSRDLMGGYGYTF. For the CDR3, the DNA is TGTGCCACCAGCAGAGATCTGATGGGGGGGTACGGCTACACCTTC.

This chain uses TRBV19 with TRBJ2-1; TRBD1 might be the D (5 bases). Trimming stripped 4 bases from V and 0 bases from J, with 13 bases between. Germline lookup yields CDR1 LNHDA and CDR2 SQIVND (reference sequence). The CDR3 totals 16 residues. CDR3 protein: CASSTPGSSSYNEQFF. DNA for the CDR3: TGTGCCAGTAGTACCCCAGGGTCCAGCTCCTACAATGAGCAGTTCTTC.

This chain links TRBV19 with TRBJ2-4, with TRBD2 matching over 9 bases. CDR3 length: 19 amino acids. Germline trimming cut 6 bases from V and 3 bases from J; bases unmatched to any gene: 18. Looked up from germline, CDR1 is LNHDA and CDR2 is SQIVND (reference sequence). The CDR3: CASSRGPLAGSSYKNIQYF. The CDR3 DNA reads TGTGCCAGTAGCCGGGGGCCCCTAGCGGGGAGCTCCTACAAAAACATTCAGTACTTC.

The CDR3 DNA reads as TGTGCCAGTAGTGATCCAGGGGCAGAGCCCCAGCATTTT. Translating it yields CASSDPGAEPQHF. This chain connects TRBV19 to TRBJ1-5; TRBD1 might be the D (6 bases). V lost 5 bases and J lost 8, with 13 bases in between. Germline V gene data show CDR1 as LNHDA and CDR2 as SQIVND (reference sequence). The CDR3 sequence is 13 residues long. Together with reference TRBV19 and TRBJ1-5, the CDR3 gives the full variable domain: DGGITQSPKYLFRKEGQNVTLSCEQNLNHDAMYWYRQDPGQGLRLIYYSQIVNDFQKGDIAEGYSVSREKKESFPLTVTSAQKNPTAFYLCASSDPGAEPQHFGDGTRLSIL.

The CDR3 DNA follows: TGTGCCAGTCGTACTTCAGTGGGCTACACCTTC. Its protein is CASRTSVGYTF. The chain is built from TRBV19 and TRBJ1-2; D ambiguous. Germline V gene sequence: CDR1 LNHDA, CDR2 SQIVND (reference sequence). V was cut by 8 bases and J by 8 bases, with 12 bases left in between. The CDR3 length is 11 residues.

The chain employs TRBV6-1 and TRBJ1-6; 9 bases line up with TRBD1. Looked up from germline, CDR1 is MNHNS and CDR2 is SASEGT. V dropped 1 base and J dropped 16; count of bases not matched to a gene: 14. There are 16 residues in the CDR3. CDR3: CASSEGVTGGPQSLHF. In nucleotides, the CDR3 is TGTGCCAGCAGTGAAGGGGTCACAGGGGGCCCGCAATCTCTCCACTTT.

The CDR3 spells CSARDNGNTIYF. The CDR3 DNA reads TGCAGCGCAAGGGACAATGGAAACACCATATATTTT. This chain links TRBV29-1 with TRBJ1-3, with D maybe TRBD1 (6 bases). The V end was cut by 7 bases, the J end by 3 bases, with 10 bases between. CDR1 SQVTM and CDR2 ANQGSEA come from the germline V gene. The CDR3 is 12 amino acids.

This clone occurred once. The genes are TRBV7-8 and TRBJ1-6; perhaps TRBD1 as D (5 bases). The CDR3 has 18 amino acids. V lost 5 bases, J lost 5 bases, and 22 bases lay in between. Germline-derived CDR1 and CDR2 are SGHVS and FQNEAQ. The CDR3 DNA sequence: TGTGCCAGCAGCCGAGATACACCGGGCAGGGTGAATAATTCACCCCTCCACTTT. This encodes CASSRDTPGRVNNSPLHF.

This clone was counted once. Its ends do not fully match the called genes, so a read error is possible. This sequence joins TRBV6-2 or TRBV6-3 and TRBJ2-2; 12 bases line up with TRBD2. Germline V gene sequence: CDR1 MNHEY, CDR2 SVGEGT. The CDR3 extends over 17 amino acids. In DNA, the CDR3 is TGTGCCAGCAGTCGGACTAGCGGGACCCTGAACGCCGGGGAGCTGTTTTTT. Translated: CASSRTSGTLNAGELFF.

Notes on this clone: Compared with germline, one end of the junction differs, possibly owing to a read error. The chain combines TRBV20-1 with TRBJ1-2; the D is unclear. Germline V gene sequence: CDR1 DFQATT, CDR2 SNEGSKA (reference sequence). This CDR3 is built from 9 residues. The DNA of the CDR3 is TGCAGTGGTAGACTAGGTAACACCTTC. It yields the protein CSGRLGNTF.

This CDR3 reads CASSSSGRPGWGEQYF. The CDR3 nucleotides are TGTGCCAGCAGCTCATCCGGGCGACCAGGGTGGGGCGAGCAGTACTTC. This chain joins TRBV5-6 and TRBJ2-7, with a tentative D call TRBD1 (5 bases). The CDR3 loop spans 16 amino acids. V lost 3 bases and J lost 6, with 22 bases in between. Germline CDR1 and CDR2: SGHDT and YYEEEE.

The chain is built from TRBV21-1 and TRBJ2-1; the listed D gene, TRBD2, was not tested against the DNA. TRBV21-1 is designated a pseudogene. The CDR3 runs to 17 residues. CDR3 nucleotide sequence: TGTGCCAGCAGCAAAAGTAGACTAGCGGGGGTCGACAATGAGCAGTTCTTC. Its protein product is CASSKSRLAGVDNEQFF.

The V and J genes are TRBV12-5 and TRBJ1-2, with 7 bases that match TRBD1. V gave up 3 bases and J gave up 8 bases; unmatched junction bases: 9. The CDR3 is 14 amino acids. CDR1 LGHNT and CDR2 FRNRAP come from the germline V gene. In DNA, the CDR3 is TGTGCTAGTGGTTTAAACGACAGGGCGAGCGGCTACACCTTC. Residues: CASGLNDRASGYTF.

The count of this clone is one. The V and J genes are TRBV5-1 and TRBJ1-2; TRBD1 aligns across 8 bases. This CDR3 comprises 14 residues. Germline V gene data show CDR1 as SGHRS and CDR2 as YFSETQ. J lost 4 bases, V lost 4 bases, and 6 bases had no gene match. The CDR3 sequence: CASSPTGEAYGYTF. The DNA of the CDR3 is TGCGCCAGCAGCCCGACAGGGGAGGCCTATGGCTACACCTTC.

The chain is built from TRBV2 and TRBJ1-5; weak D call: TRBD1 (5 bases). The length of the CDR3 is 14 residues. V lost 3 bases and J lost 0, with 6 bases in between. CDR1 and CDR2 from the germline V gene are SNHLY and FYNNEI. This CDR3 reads CASSDQGSNQPQHF. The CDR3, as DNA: TGTGCCAGCAGTGACCAGGGTAGCAATCAGCCCCAGCATTTT.